This passage covers 14 T cell receptor beta chains from one sample sequenced in a study of shared clonotypes between healthy human individuals. TCRdb's table, derived via immunoSEQ multiplex PCR, lists solely in-frame clones and lacks some. The sample has millions of clones, 95% seen once. Sequencing was done on a sample of naive CD4+ T cells sorted from blood. Subset specified: CD45RA+ positively selected. These receptors originate from a man younger than 35 in good health.

About this clone itself: This may stem from a read error, because a much larger clone lies one nucleotide away. Other nucleotide sequences in the sample specify the same CDR3. The chain couples TRBV11-2 to TRBJ1-6; 9 nucleotides match TRBD1. V was clipped by 6 bases and J by 6 bases; unmatched bases: 6. The CDR3 is 15 residues long. Per the germline V gene, CDR1 is SGHAT and CDR2 is FQNNGV. CDR3 amino acids: CASRRPGQGNSPLHF. CDR3 nucleotide sequence: TGTGCCAGCAGGCGCCCGGGACAGGGTAATTCACCCCTCCACTTT.

V gene TRBV6-5 combines with J gene TRBJ1-2; D unclear. The length of the CDR3 is 11 residues. Trimming took 8 bases from V and 6 from J, leaving 10 bases between them. Per germline, CDR1 MNHEY and CDR2 SVGAGI. The CDR3 region is CASGRAHGYTF. The CDR3 nucleotides read TGTGCCAGCGGGAGGGCACATGGCTACACCTTC.

The chain joins TRBV7-2 to TRBJ2-5; a possible D gene is TRBD2 (5 bases). Trimming removed 3 bases at V and 1 base at J, with 12 bases between. Germline CDR1 SGHTA, CDR2 FQGNSA. The CDR3 runs to 15 residues. CDR3 nucleotide sequence: TGTGCCAGCAGCTTCCCGGGGTCTTTCCAAGAGACCCAGTACTTC. This translates into CASSFPGSFQETQYF. Full variable domain (outside the CDR3, taken from reference TRBV7-2 and TRBJ2-5): GAGVSQSPSNKVTEKGKDVELRCDPISGHTALYWYRQSLGQGLEFLIYFQGNSAPDKSGLPSDRFSAERTGGSVSTLTIQRTQQEDSAVYLCASSFPGSFQETQYFGPGTRLLVL.

This clone came up once. At the DNA level, this CDR3 is encoded by other sequences in the same sample as well. V is TRBV10-3 and J is TRBJ2-3, with 9 bases fitting TRBD1. Germline trimming cut 4 bases from V and 3 bases from J; bases unmatched to any gene: 2. The CDR3 consists of 14 residues. Germline assignment: CDR1 ENHRY and CDR2 SYGVKD. As DNA, the CDR3 is TGTGCCATCAGTGGAGGACAGGGGACAGATACGCAGTATTTT. Translated: CAISGGQGTDTQYF.

This chain uses TRBV7-2 with TRBJ2-1, with TRBD2 identical over 9 bases. Germline V gives CDR1 SGHTA, CDR2 FQGNSA. The trim removed 5 bases at V and 9 bases at J, leaving 8 bases unmatched. This CDR3 region has 14 residues. The CDR3 spells CASSRSGGFGEQFF. The DNA for the CDR3 is TGTGCCAGCAGCCGCAGCGGGGGGTTTGGTGAGCAGTTCTTC.

The chain joins TRBV5-1 to TRBJ2-1; D is undetermined. The CDR3 spans 16 residues. Trimming took off 4 bases at V and 9 bases at J, with 23 bases between the two ends. Germline values: CDR1 SGHRS, CDR2 YFSETQ. CDR3 protein: CASSGEVGGSPGEQFF. In nucleotides, the CDR3 is TGCGCCAGCAGCGGAGAGGTGGGTGGTTCCCCGGGTGAGCAGTTCTTC.

The chain employs TRBV13 and TRBJ2-1; 9 positions match TRBD2. V dropped 4 bases and J dropped 4; count of bases not matched to a gene: 11. The CDR3 length is 17 residues. The germline V gene has CDR1 PRHDT and CDR2 FYEKMQ (reference sequence). The CDR3 region has the DNA TGTGCCAGCAGCTCGCCGACTAGCGGAAGACCTTACAATGAGCAGTTCTTC. It codes for CASSSPTSGRPYNEQFF.

The rearrangement joins TRBV6-5 to TRBJ1-2; TRBD1 agrees at 8 bases. With V trimmed by 5 bases and J by 4 bases, 3 bases remained unmatched. This CDR3 region has 13 residues. Germline CDR1 reads MNHEY; CDR2 reads SVGAGI. The CDR3: CASSRQGFYGYTF. The CDR3 DNA sequence: TGTGCCAGCAGTCGACAGGGGTTCTATGGCTACACCTTC.

With regard to this clone: Other nucleotide sequences in the sample specify the same CDR3. V gene TRBV7-9 combines with J gene TRBJ2-3, with 8 nucleotides matching TRBD2. The CDR3 covers 15 residues. V was pared by 1 base and J by 1 base, with 1 base of the junction left unmatched. Germline V gives CDR1 SEHNR, CDR2 FQNEAQ (reference sequence). This CDR3 is CASSLDGRGTDTQYF. As DNA, the CDR3 is TGTGCCAGCAGCTTAGACGGGAGGGGCACAGATACGCAGTATTTT.

V and J are TRBV7-3 and TRBJ2-2; 7 bases match TRBD1. From germline, CDR1 is SGHTA and CDR2 FQGTGA. There are 15 residues in the CDR3. V lost 5 bases to trimming and J lost 2 bases; unmatched junction nucleotides: 5. Written as DNA, the CDR3 is TGTGCCAGCAGCCCCCGGGACAGAAACACCGGGGAGCTGTTTTTT. This translates into CASSPRDRNTGELFF.

This chain joins TRBV4-1 and TRBJ2-2, with D uncertain. Trimming left V 4 bases short and J 4 bases short, with 7 bases between. The CDR3 loop spans 13 amino acids. Germline V CDR1 and CDR2: MGHRA, YSYEKL. This CDR3 reads CASSLTATGELFF. CDR3 DNA sequence: TGCGCCAGCAGCCTCACGGCCACCGGGGAGCTGTTTTTT.

This clone has only one observation. The rearrangement links TRBV6-1 to TRBJ2-7; D ambiguous. The CDR3 spans 14 residues. The V end was cut by 2 bases, the J end by 0 bases, with 8 bases between. Germline V CDR1 and CDR2: MNHNS, SASEGT. The CDR3 protein is CASSESPNSYEQYF. CDR3 nucleotides: TGTGCCAGCAGTGAAAGTCCAAACTCCTACGAGCAGTACTTC.

The chain has TRBV25-1 and TRBJ1-5; 9 bases are shared with TRBD1. V was clipped by 5 bases and J by 0 bases; unmatched bases: 5. CDR3 size: 16 residues. Germline assignment: CDR1 MGHDK and CDR2 SYGVNS. The CDR3 nucleotides read TGTGCCAGCAGTACCGGGACAGGGTATAGCAATCAGCCCCAGCATTTT. It yields the protein CASSTGTGYSNQPQHF.

This chain joins TRBV5-1 and TRBJ1-1; D unresolved. The length of the CDR3 is 14 residues. V was clipped by 1 base and J by 2 bases, with 9 bases between them. The V gene's germline CDR1 is SGHRS and CDR2 YFSETQ. CDR3 nucleotides: TGCGCCAGCAGCTTGAAAGGCTTCAACACTGAAGCTTTCTTT. Translation: CASSLKGFNTEAFF. Together with reference TRBV5-1 and TRBJ1-1, the CDR3 gives the full variable domain: KAGVTQTPRYLIKTRGQQVTLSCSPISGHRSVSWYQQTPGQGLQFLFEYFSETQRNKGNFPGRFSGRQFSNSRSEMNVSTLELGDSALYLCASSLKGFNTEAFFGQGTRLTVV.